These T cell receptor beta chains were read from a single sample in a study of neurological immune-mediated disorders. TCRdb fed the 5' RACE reads into MiXCR, producing one record per CDR3 protein. The sample consists of more than 55,000 distinct CDR3 sequences, 24% of them appearing once. Sequenced sample: PBMCs. These receptors all come from a man in his fifties or sixties with HTLV-1-associated myelopathy (HAM/TSP). Both conserved end residues are part of each CDR3. The D gene is left open where the match is weak. A clone size is listed for some rows: how often the clone was seen (once, few, many), or a class if it is expanded.

abundance: many; j_gene: TRBJ2-1; d_gene: NA; v_gene: TRBV29-1; CDR3aa: CSVEDRVRGLGYNEQFF; CDR3nt: TGCAGCGTTGAAGATAGGGTCCGGGGGCTAGGGTACAATGAGCAGTTCTTC
abundance: few; j_gene: TRBJ2-7; d_gene: TRBD2; v_gene: TRBV7-9; CDR3aa: CASSLAPFGLAGEGEQYF; CDR3nt: TGTGCCAGCAGCTTAGCCCCCTTTGGGCTAGCGGGAGAGGGCGAGCAGTACTTC
abundance: many; j_gene: TRBJ2-5; d_gene: TRBD1; v_gene: TRBV12-3/TRBV12-4; CDR3aa: CASSSPPTGIETQYF; CDR3nt: TGTGCCAGCAGTTCCCCCCCGACAGGGATCGAGACCCAGTACTTC
abundance: many; j_gene: TRBJ1-1; d_gene: TRBD1; v_gene: TRBV9; CDR3aa: CASSVDGTGGTEAFF; CDR3nt: TGTGCCAGCAGCGTAGATGGGACAGGGGGCACTGAAGCTTTCTTT
abundance: many; j_gene: TRBJ1-1; d_gene: NA; v_gene: TRBV6-1; CDR3aa: CASNEGNTEAFF; CDR3nt: TGTGCCAGCAATGAAGGGAACACTGAAGCTTTCTTT
abundance: NA; j_gene: TRBJ1-2; d_gene: TRBD1; v_gene: TRBV7-8; CDR3aa: CASSLGTGGPYGYTF; CDR3nt: TGTGCCAGCAGCTTAGGGACAGGGGGCCCCTATGGCTACACCTTC
abundance: many; j_gene: TRBJ2-7; d_gene: NA; v_gene: TRBV20-1; CDR3aa: CSAPRGSGSYEQYF; CDR3nt: TGCAGTGCCCCCCGTGGTAGCGGCTCCTACGAGCAGTACTTC
abundance: NA; j_gene: TRBJ2-7; d_gene: TRBD2; v_gene: TRBV10-3; CDR3aa: CAISEGGRTYEQYF; CDR3nt: TGTGCCATCAGTGAAGGCGGGAGAACCTACGAGCAGTACTTC
abundance: many; j_gene: TRBJ1-4; d_gene: NA; v_gene: TRBV2; CDR3aa: CASSYQTTNEKLFF; CDR3nt: TGTGCCAGCAGTTACCAGACAACTAATGAAAAACTGTTTTTT
abundance: NA; j_gene: TRBJ2-7; d_gene: TRBD2; v_gene: TRBV28; CDR3aa: CASSQAGPSYEQYF; CDR3nt: TGTGCCAGCAGTCAAGCGGGGCCCTCCTACGAGCAGTACTTC
abundance: many; j_gene: TRBJ1-1; d_gene: TRBD1; v_gene: TRBV5-1; CDR3aa: CASSLGTGVTNTEAFF; CDR3nt: TGCGCCAGCAGCCTAGGGACAGGGGTTACGAACACTGAAGCTTTCTTT
abundance: few; j_gene: TRBJ2-1; d_gene: NA; v_gene: TRBV20-1; CDR3aa: CSAPIFFGTYNEQFF; CDR3nt: TGCAGTGCCCCAATATTTTTTGGGACTTACAATGAGCAGTTCTTC
abundance: many; j_gene: TRBJ2-1; d_gene: NA; v_gene: TRBV5-6; CDR3aa: CASSLQQNSYNEQFF; CDR3nt: TGTGCCAGCAGCTTGCAACAGAACTCCTACAATGAGCAGTTCTTC
abundance: many; j_gene: TRBJ2-3; d_gene: NA; v_gene: TRBV29-1; CDR3aa: CSVELLDRDTDTQYF; CDR3nt: TGCAGCGTTGAGCTATTGGACAGAGACACAGATACGCAGTATTTT
abundance: few; j_gene: TRBJ2-7; d_gene: NA; v_gene: TRBV3-1; CDR3aa: CASSQGVATYEQYF; CDR3nt: TGTGCCAGCAGCCAAGGAGTAGCCACCTACGAGCAGTACTTC
abundance: NA; j_gene: TRBJ2-7; d_gene: NA; v_gene: TRBV10-3; CDR3aa: CAIRGMGAGLEQYF; CDR3nt: TGTGCCATCAGAGGGATGGGGGCCGGGTTAGAGCAGTACTTC
abundance: many; j_gene: TRBJ2-4; d_gene: NA; v_gene: TRBV20-1; CDR3aa: CSAKQGLDPKNIQYF; CDR3nt: TGCAGTGCTAAACAGGGTCTGGACCCCAAAAACATTCAGTACTTC
abundance: NA; j_gene: TRBJ2-3; d_gene: NA; v_gene: TRBV2; CDR3aa: CASLIDTQYF; CDR3nt: TGTGCCAGCTTGATAGATACGCAGTATTTT
abundance: many; j_gene: TRBJ2-1; d_gene: NA; v_gene: TRBV6-5; CDR3aa: CASSDTGFPNYNEQFF; CDR3nt: TGTGCCAGCAGTGATACAGGGTTCCCAAACTACAATGAGCAGTTCTTC
abundance: many; j_gene: TRBJ1-2; d_gene: NA; v_gene: TRBV28; CDR3aa: CASSFNYGYTF; CDR3nt: TGTGCCAGCAGTTTTAACTATGGCTACACCTTC
abundance: many; j_gene: TRBJ2-3; d_gene: TRBD1; v_gene: TRBV20-1; CDR3aa: CSAISFTGTVFTDTQYF; CDR3nt: TGCAGTGCAATCTCGTTCACCGGGACAGTCTTCACAGATACGCAGTATTTT
abundance: NA; j_gene: TRBJ1-6; d_gene: NA; v_gene: TRBV6-5; CDR3aa: CASSGVTRNSPLHF; CDR3nt: TGTGCCAGCAGTGGTGTGACGCGGAATTCACCCCTCCACTTT
abundance: many; j_gene: TRBJ1-2; d_gene: NA; v_gene: TRBV18; CDR3aa: CASSPKSSNYGYTF; CDR3nt: TGTGCCAGCTCACCAAAATCAAGTAACTATGGCTACACCTTC
abundance: NA; j_gene: TRBJ2-1; d_gene: TRBD2; v_gene: TRBV4-1; CDR3aa: CASSQGTSPPNEQFF; CDR3nt: TGCGCCAGCAGCCAGGGGACTAGCCCCCCGAATGAGCAGTTCTTC
abundance: NA; j_gene: TRBJ1-1; d_gene: TRBD1; v_gene: TRBV5-6; CDR3aa: CASSLGGQENTEAFF; CDR3nt: TGTGCCAGCAGCTTGGGGGGACAGGAGAACACTGAAGCTTTCTTT
abundance: many; j_gene: TRBJ2-1; d_gene: NA; v_gene: TRBV6-5; CDR3aa: CASSSYRERYEQFF; CDR3nt: TGTGCCAGCAGTTCCTATCGGGAGAGATACGAGCAGTTCTTC
abundance: many; j_gene: TRBJ2-1; d_gene: TRBD2; v_gene: TRBV6-5; CDR3aa: CASRNRALAGNEQFF; CDR3nt: TGTGCCAGCAGAAACCGGGCCCTAGCGGGCAATGAGCAGTTCTTC
abundance: NA; j_gene: TRBJ2-3; d_gene: TRBD2; v_gene: TRBV20-1; CDR3aa: CSPASGRRDTQYF; CDR3nt: TGCAGTCCCGCTAGCGGGAGAAGAGATACGCAGTATTTT
abundance: many; j_gene: TRBJ2-5; d_gene: TRBD2; v_gene: TRBV5-1; CDR3aa: CASSPGAGNQETQYF; CDR3nt: TGCGCCAGCAGCCCAGGAGCGGGGAACCAAGAGACCCAGTACTTC
abundance: many; j_gene: TRBJ2-5; d_gene: NA; v_gene: TRBV9; CDR3aa: CASSTSPSGFQETQYF; CDR3nt: TGTGCCAGCAGCACATCTCCCTCGGGGTTCCAAGAGACCCAGTACTTC
abundance: NA; j_gene: TRBJ2-3; d_gene: TRBD2; v_gene: TRBV5-1; CDR3aa: CASSSGLGTDTQYF; CDR3nt: TGCGCCAGCAGCTCAGGACTAGGAACAGATACGCAGTATTTT
abundance: many; j_gene: TRBJ2-1; d_gene: TRBD2; v_gene: TRBV20-1; CDR3aa: CSARGLAGDLNEQFF; CDR3nt: TGCAGTGCTAGGGGACTAGCGGGAGACCTCAATGAGCAGTTCTTC
abundance: once; j_gene: TRBJ1-1; d_gene: TRBD1; v_gene: TRBV5-1; CDR3aa: CASSFSGTGNTEAFF; CDR3nt: TGCGCCAGCAGCTTTTCCGGGACAGGGAACACTGAAGCTTTCTTT
abundance: many; j_gene: TRBJ1-1; d_gene: TRBD1; v_gene: TRBV9; CDR3aa: CASSAQGQSSNTEAFF; CDR3nt: TGTGCCAGCAGCGCGCAGGGACAGAGCTCCAACACTGAAGCTTTCTTT
abundance: many; j_gene: TRBJ2-7; d_gene: NA; v_gene: TRBV25-1; CDR3aa: CASSGAATYEQYF; CDR3nt: TGTGCCAGCAGTGGGGCAGCTACGTACGAGCAGTACTTC
abundance: many; j_gene: TRBJ2-2; d_gene: NA; v_gene: TRBV28; CDR3aa: CASRKSWTSNTGELFF; CDR3nt: TGTGCCAGCAGAAAGAGTTGGACATCGAACACCGGGGAGCTGTTTTTT
abundance: many; j_gene: TRBJ1-3; d_gene: NA; v_gene: TRBV7-2; CDR3aa: CASSLVGGAGNTIYF; CDR3nt: TGTGCCAGCAGCTTGGTGGGGGGAGCAGGAAACACCATATATTTT
abundance: many; j_gene: TRBJ2-5; d_gene: TRBD2; v_gene: TRBV9; CDR3aa: CASSVAGGGEETQYF; CDR3nt: TGTGCCAGCAGCGTAGCGGGAGGGGGAGAAGAGACCCAGTACTTC